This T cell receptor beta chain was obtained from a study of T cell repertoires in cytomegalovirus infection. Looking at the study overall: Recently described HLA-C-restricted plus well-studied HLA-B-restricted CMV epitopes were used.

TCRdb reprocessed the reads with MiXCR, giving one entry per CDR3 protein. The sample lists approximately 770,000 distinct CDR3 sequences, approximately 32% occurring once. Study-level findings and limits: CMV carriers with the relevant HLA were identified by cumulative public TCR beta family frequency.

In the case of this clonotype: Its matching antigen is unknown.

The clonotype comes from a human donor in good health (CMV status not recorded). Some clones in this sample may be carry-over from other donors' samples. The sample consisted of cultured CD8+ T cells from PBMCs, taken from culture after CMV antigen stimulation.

CDR3 nucleotides: TGTGCCAGCAGCCGGCTTGGTCAGCCCCAGGATACGCAGTATTTT. This sequence encodes CASSRLGQPQDTQYF. This chain uses TRBV11-2 with TRBJ2-3, with no clear D. Germline V gene lookup returns CDR1 SGHAT and CDR2 FQNNGV. The CDR3 sequence is 15 residues long. V lost 5 bases and J lost 6, with 18 bases in between.